One sample yielded the 11 T cell receptor beta chains listed below, sequenced in a study of blood T cell repertoires in COVID-19. Some clones are missing from TCRdb's copy, which holds only in-frame ones; the method was immunoSEQ multiplex PCR. The table includes 150,000 to 180,000 clones, 70% to 90% detected once. Input material: peripheral blood. These receptor sequences come from a man aged 55 to 69 with COVID-19, enrolled during active disease.

The chain joins TRBV19 to TRBJ1-5; 8 bases map to TRBD1. Germline assignment: CDR1 LNHDA and CDR2 SQIVND (reference sequence). The CDR3 sequence is 14 residues long. Trimming took 6 bases from V and 2 from J; bases not matched to a gene: 3. Here the CDR3 DNA reads TGTGCCAGTAGGATGACAGGGGGCAATCAGCCCCAGCATTTT. Translation gives CASRMTGGNQPQHF.

The chain carries TRBV27 and TRBJ2-2, with TRBD1 identical over 9 bases. The CDR3 consists of 15 residues. Germline lookup yields CDR1 MNHEY and CDR2 SMNVEV (reference sequence). J gave up 7 bases and V 5 bases, and 8 bases lay outside the gene matches. CDR3 nucleotides: TGTGCCAGCAGTGCGGGGACAGGGTTTAACGGGGAGCTGTTTTTT. It translates to CASSAGTGFNGELFF.

This clone was detected only a few times. The gene calls are TRBV28 and TRBJ1-2, with 10 bases that match TRBD1. V dropped 5 bases and J dropped 2; count of bases not matched to a gene: 11. The CDR3 has 17 residues. The germline V gene encodes CDR1 MDHEN and CDR2 SYDVKM. CDR3 loop: CASSALLRDRGNYGYTF. CDR3 nucleotides: TGTGCCAGCAGTGCTCTCTTAAGGGACAGGGGAAACTATGGCTACACCTTC.

This chain uses TRBV6-5 with TRBJ2-2, with 9 bases lining up with TRBD2. With V trimmed by 8 bases and J by 1 base, 5 bases remained unmatched. Germline assignment: CDR1 MNHEY and CDR2 SVGAGI. The CDR3 loop spans 15 amino acids. CDR3 sequence (DNA): TGTGCCAGCCGGGATAGCGGGAGGAACACCGGGGAGCTGTTTTTT. Its translation is CASRDSGRNTGELFF.

The chain employs TRBV7-8 and TRBJ2-7; 12 bases map to TRBD1. Germline lookup yields CDR1 SGHVS and CDR2 FQNEAQ. The CDR3 totals 15 residues. Trimming removed 5 bases from V and 4 bases from J; junction bases left unmatched: 6. Here the CDR3 reads CASSVGGQGAYEQYF. For the CDR3, the DNA is TGTGCCAGCAGCGTAGGGGGACAGGGGGCTTACGAGCAGTACTTC.

The chain uses TRBV5-1 and TRBJ2-6; TRBD1 agrees at 7 bases. The germline CDR1 and CDR2 sequences are SGHRS and YFSETQ. There are 18 residues in the CDR3. J gave up 0 bases and V 4 bases, and 10 bases lay outside the gene matches. CDR3 residues: CASSITGASLSGANVLTF. For the CDR3, the DNA is TGCGCCAGCAGCATAACAGGGGCCTCCCTCTCTGGGGCCAACGTCCTGACTTTC.

The J gene is TRBJ1-1, the V gene TRBV7-3; tentative D call: TRBD1 (5 bases). This CDR3 contains 15 residues. V lost 2 bases to trimming and J lost 1 base, with 11 bases between them. Germline CDR1 reads SGHTA; CDR2 reads FQGTGA. Here the CDR3 reads CASSLGAGSNTEAFF. CDR3 coding DNA: TGTGCCAGCAGCTTAGGGGCAGGGTCGAACACTGAAGCTTTCTTT.

CDR3 sequence: CASSLTPGTNYGYTF. For the CDR3, the DNA is TGTGCCAGCAGCTTAACCCCAGGGACTAACTATGGCTACACCTTC. The chain has TRBV7-2 and TRBJ1-2, with D perhaps TRBD1 (5 bases). Germline loops: CDR1 SGHTA, CDR2 FQGNSA. CDR3 length: 15 residues. V was shortened by 2 bases and J by 0 bases, with 10 bases between the two germline ends.

The table lists this clone with a count of one. The chain uses TRBV4-1 and TRBJ1-2, with a weak D call TRBD1 (6 bases). V lost 0 bases to trimming and J lost 2 bases, with 10 bases between them. Looked up from germline, CDR1 is MGHRA and CDR2 is YSYEKL. The length of the CDR3 is 15 residues. This CDR3 reads CASSQETGSNYGYTF. The CDR3, as DNA: TGCGCCAGCAGCCAAGAGACAGGATCCAACTATGGCTACACCTTC.

The chain couples TRBV7-9 to TRBJ2-1; 9 positions match TRBD2. Germline V gene sequence: CDR1 SEHNR, CDR2 FQNEAQ (reference sequence). V gave up 2 bases and J gave up 4 bases; unmatched junction bases: 6. This CDR3 region has 16 residues. The CDR3 coding sequence is TGTGCCAGCAGCTTAAATGGACTAGCGCTATACAATGAGCAGTTCTTC. This sequence encodes CASSLNGLALYNEQFF.

This chain joins TRBV7-2 and TRBJ1-5; TRBD1 matches 7 bases. Germline assignment: CDR1 SGHTA and CDR2 FQGNSA. The CDR3 has 15 residues. Trimming took 5 bases from V and 3 from J; bases not matched to a gene: 7. DNA for the CDR3: TGTGCCAGCAGCGTCTCCAGGGGGACCAATCAGCCCCAGCATTTT. It translates to CASSVSRGTNQPQHF.